The 18 T cell receptor beta chains below come from one sample, sequenced in a study of T cells after yellow fever vaccination. TCRdb reanalysed the 5' RACE reads using MiXCR and keeps one entry per CDR3 protein. The table lists 250,000 to 300,000 distinct CDR3 sequences, about 5% of them singletons, with roughly 3.3% in the top ten. The sample was CD4+ T cells sorted from PBMCs, taken on the day of the yellow fever booster vaccination. These receptors all stem from a man aged 18 to 35 who received the YFV17D yellow fever vaccine.

This clonotype was counted only a few times. V is TRBV6-1 and J is TRBJ1-1, with 11 positions matching TRBD1. V trimming: 8 bases; J trimming: 5 bases; junction bases outside the gene matches: 13. CDR1 and CDR2 (germline): MNHNS, SASEGT. This CDR3 contains 16 residues. CDR3 in amino acids: CASFTRTGGFLTEAFF. CDR3 nucleotides: TGTGCCAGCTTTACCCGGACAGGGGGCTTTCTGACTGAAGCTTTCTTT.

In its sample, this clonotype was seen a few times. The genes are TRBV5-6 and TRBJ2-7; 8 bases align to TRBD1. Germline CDR1 and CDR2: SGHDT and YYEEEE. With 0 bases clipped from V and 6 bases from J, the junction kept 5 bases outside the gene matches. The CDR3 runs 14 residues. The CDR3 coding sequence is TGTGCCAGCAGCTTGGGGACAGGGTCAGGCGAGCAGTACGTC. Its protein product is CASSLGTGSGEQYV.

This chain links TRBV25-1 with TRBJ2-7, with D hard to call. From germline, CDR1 is MGHDK and CDR2 SYGVNS. V was pared by 6 bases and J by 3 bases, with 9 bases between. There are 12 residues in the CDR3. The CDR3 nucleotides are TGTGCCAGCAGCTCCCGGCGCTACGAGCAGTACTTC. It codes for CASSSRRYEQYF.

The chain employs TRBV9 and TRBJ2-2; 10 nucleotides match TRBD2. The CDR3 length is 17 residues. Trimming removed 0 bases from V and 0 bases from J; junction bases left unmatched: 2. Germline CDR1 SGDLS, CDR2 YYNGEE. CDR3 DNA sequence: TGTGCCAGCAGCGTAGGAAGCGGGGGGGCGAACACCGGGGAGCTGTTTTTT. It yields the protein CASSVGSGGANTGELFF.

The chain is built from TRBV20-1 and TRBJ2-3; 7 bases are a match to TRBD1. There are 13 residues in the CDR3. Unmatched junction bases numbered 9, after V lost 7 bases and J lost 5 bases. Germline V gene sequence: CDR1 DFQATT, CDR2 SNEGSKA (reference sequence). The CDR3 DNA reads as TGCAGTGAGGGGACAGCGCAGAGAGATACGCAGTATTTT. It specifies CSEGTAQRDTQYF.

The sample holds many counts of this clonotype. V and J are TRBV4-3 and TRBJ2-1, with 10 bases matching TRBD2. V dropped 6 bases and J dropped 7; count of bases not matched to a gene: 9. Germline-derived CDR1 and CDR2 are LGHNA and YSLEER. This CDR3 has 15 residues. The CDR3 here is CASSQSGGAGNEQFF. For the CDR3, the DNA is TGCGCCAGCAGTCAGAGCGGGGGGGCAGGGAATGAGCAGTTCTTC.

The chain couples TRBV10-1 to TRBJ1-5; tentatively, D is TRBD1 (5 bases). Germline V CDR1 and CDR2: WNHNN, SYGVQD (reference sequence). This CDR3 is 13 amino acids long. Trimming left V 3 bases short and J 9 bases short, with 12 bases between. CDR3 loop: CASSDGRGGPQHF. The CDR3 DNA sequence: TGCGCCAGCAGTGATGGACGGGGGGGGCCCCAGCATTTT.

The table lists this clonotype with many counts. The J gene is TRBJ1-2, the V gene TRBV5-1, with TRBD1 as a possible D gene (6 bases). CDR1 is SGHRS and CDR2 is YFSETQ in the germline V gene. The CDR3 is 13 residues long. V lost 4 bases to trimming and J lost 1 base, with 8 bases between them. The CDR3 DNA follows: TGCGCCAGCAGCAGGACAGTTAACTATGGCTACACCTTC. Its protein product is CASSRTVNYGYTF.

The rearrangement joins TRBV6-2 or TRBV6-3 to TRBJ1-5, with TRBD1 as a possible D gene (6 bases). CDR3 length: 17 amino acids. V dropped 2 bases and J dropped 0 bases, with 14 bases sitting between them. CDR1 is MNHEY, CDR2 SVGEGT, per germline. The CDR3 here is CASSYLDRFYSNQPQHF. The CDR3 nucleotides read TGTGCCAGCAGTTACCTGGACAGATTCTATAGCAATCAGCCCCAGCATTTT.

This clonotype was counted only a few times. The chain employs TRBV4-1 and TRBJ1-2; 8 nucleotides agree with TRBD1. V lost 1 base to trimming and J lost 0 bases; unmatched junction nucleotides: 10. This CDR3 comprises 18 residues. Germline assignment: CDR1 MGHRA and CDR2 YSYEKL. The CDR3 region is CASSQGSGGPRTNYGYTF. The CDR3 coding sequence is TGCGCCAGCAGCCAAGGGTCAGGGGGCCCCAGGACTAACTATGGCTACACCTTC.

This clonotype was counted ten times or more. The rearrangement uses TRBV4-2 and TRBJ2-4; 9 bases are a match to TRBD2. Germline V CDR1 and CDR2: LGHNA, YNFKEQ. There are 15 residues in the CDR3. After removal of 5 bases from V and 3 bases from J, the junction contained 5 bases not matched to a gene. The CDR3 DNA sequence: TGTGCCAGCAGCTCAGCGGGGGGTTACAAAAACATTCAGTACTTC. It is translated as CASSSAGGYKNIQYF.

This clonotype was seen repeatedly, ten times or more. The CDR3 DNA reads TGTGCCACCAACGTGGGTAGCGGGGGTCAGCAGTTCTTC. As protein: CATNVGSGGQQFF. This rearrangement joins TRBV6-5 to TRBJ2-1, with 9 bases identical to TRBD2. J lost 11 bases, V lost 10 bases, and 12 bases had no gene match. CDR1 is MNHEY and CDR2 is SVGAGI in the germline V gene. The length of the CDR3 is 13 residues.

This clonotype turned up a few times. The chain employs TRBV2 and TRBJ1-5; D not resolved. This CDR3 is 15 amino acids long. Trimming removed 1 base at V and 5 bases at J, with 12 bases between. Germline V gives CDR1 SNHLY, CDR2 FYNNEI. The CDR3 region is CASSEGRDTYQPQHF. For the CDR3, the DNA is TGTGCCAGCAGTGAAGGTAGAGACACTTATCAGCCCCAGCATTTT.

The chain joins TRBV4-3 to TRBJ1-6; D might be TRBD1 (6 bases). V was trimmed by 4 bases and J by 6 bases, leaving 25 bases between them. The germline CDR1 and CDR2 sequences are LGHNA and YSLEER. This CDR3 comprises 19 residues. Here the CDR3 DNA reads TGCGCCAGCAGCCCCGCCAGGTCTCAGGGGAGTTGGATTAATTCACCCCTCCACTTT. It codes for CASSPARSQGSWINSPLHF.

The rearrangement links TRBV20-1 to TRBJ1-1; D is perhaps TRBD1 (5 bases). The CDR3 totals 11 residues. Looked up from germline, CDR1 is DFQATT and CDR2 is SNEGSKA (reference sequence). V lost 2 bases and J lost 8, with 9 bases in between. This chain's CDR3 is CSARIRTEAFF. CDR3 in DNA: TGCAGTGCTAGAATCAGGACAGAAGCTTTCTTT.

This clonotype was seen a few times. The chain has TRBV7-3 and TRBJ2-7, with 9 bases aligning to TRBD1. The CDR3 sequence is 16 residues long. The germline V gene encodes CDR1 SGHTA and CDR2 FQGTGA. V dropped 6 bases and J dropped 7; count of bases not matched to a gene: 16. The CDR3 region is CASSPIPGQGAGEQYF. The CDR3 DNA reads as TGTGCCAGCAGTCCTATCCCGGGACAGGGTGCAGGAGAGCAGTACTTC.

This clonotype was observed a handful of times. V and J are TRBV7-9 and TRBJ2-3; D call uncertain. Trimming removed 5 bases from V and 5 bases from J, with 8 bases in between. This CDR3 is built from 12 residues. Germline-derived CDR1 and CDR2 are SEHNR and FQNEAQ (reference sequence). The DNA of the CDR3 is TGTGCCAGCAGCCCCATTCAAGATACGCAGTATTTT. Translating it yields CASSPIQDTQYF.

The J gene is TRBJ2-1, the V gene TRBV5-4; TRBD2 agrees at 10 bases. Germline V lookup: CDR1 SGHNT, CDR2 YYREEE (reference sequence). V shed 4 bases and J 2 bases; nucleotides not matched to a gene: 3. The CDR3 covers 15 residues. The CDR3 spells CASSQTSGTYNEQFF. The DNA of the CDR3 is TGTGCCAGCAGCCAAACTAGCGGGACCTACAATGAGCAGTTCTTC.